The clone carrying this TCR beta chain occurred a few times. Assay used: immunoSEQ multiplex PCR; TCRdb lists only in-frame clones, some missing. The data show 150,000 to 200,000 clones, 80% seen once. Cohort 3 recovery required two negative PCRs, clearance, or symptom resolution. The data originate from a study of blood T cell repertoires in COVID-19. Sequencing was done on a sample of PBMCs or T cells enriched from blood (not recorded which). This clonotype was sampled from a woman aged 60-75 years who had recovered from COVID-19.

The CDR3 DNA reads as TGTGCCAGCAGCAATCTTATTAATCGGGGGGCACGCCCTAGGATCTATGGCTACACCTTC. It specifies CASSNLINRGARPRIYGYTF. The chain links TRBV21-1 to TRBJ1-2. TRBV21-1 is a documented pseudogene. This CDR3 has 20 residues.